One sample yielded the 30 T cell receptor beta chains listed below, sequenced in a study of follicular helper T cells after annual influenza vaccination. Time point: 2014-2015 season, pre-vaccination. TCRdb's table, derived via immunoSEQ multiplex PCR, lists solely in-frame clones and lacks some. The data contain several hundred clones, roughly 80% of them singletons. The sample in question was CXCR5+ CD38+ circulating T follicular helper cells from blood, obtained on the day of influenza vaccination. Subset described: circulating Tfh, non-naive CD4+CXCR5+PD-1+ (ICOS+CD38+ or ICOS-CD38-). The receptors stem from an adult who received the influenza vaccine.

The chain couples TRBV18 to TRBJ2-7; 8 nucleotides match TRBD2. This CDR3 spans 16 amino acids. V shed 4 bases and J 0 bases; nucleotides not matched to a gene: 8. The V gene's germline CDR1 is KGHSH and CDR2 LQKENI. The CDR3 sequence is CASSLRTSPTSYEQYF. The CDR3 bases are TGTGCCAGCTCACTCCGGACTAGCCCAACCTCCTACGAGCAGTACTTC.

This clone was detected only a few times. The gene calls are TRBV11-3 and TRBJ2-7; D unclear. This CDR3 comprises 13 residues. Per the germline V gene, CDR1 is SGHNT and CDR2 is YENEEA. V lost 7 bases, J lost 3 bases, and 13 bases lay in between. CDR3 sequence reads: CASTVNPSYEQYF. The CDR3 DNA reads TGTGCCAGCACTGTAAACCCCAGCTACGAGCAGTACTTC.

This rearrangement joins TRBV18 to TRBJ2-1; possible D gene TRBD1, 6 bases. Between the trimmed V and J ends, which lost 4 bases and 4 bases, there was a span of 14 bases. The germline V gene encodes CDR1 KGHSH and CDR2 LQKENI. There are 15 residues in the CDR3. The CDR3 loop is CASSLQGVLYNEQFF. In DNA form, the CDR3 reads TGTGCCAGCTCACTACAGGGAGTACTATACAATGAGCAGTTCTTC.

This clone was detected a few times. The chain employs TRBV19 and TRBJ1-6; D perhaps matches TRBD1 (6 bases). The CDR3 has 12 amino acids. Per germline, CDR1 LNHDA and CDR2 SQIVND (reference sequence). V was cut by 5 bases and J by 10 bases, with 9 bases left in between. The CDR3 here is CASSPQGSPLHF. In nucleotides, the CDR3 is TGTGCCAGTAGTCCACAGGGCTCACCCCTCCACTTT.

The chain is built from TRBV7-9 and TRBJ1-2; TRBD1 might be the D (6 bases). The V gene lost 1 base and the J gene lost 7 bases, with 10 bases spanning the gap. Germline loops: CDR1 SEHNR, CDR2 FQNEAQ (reference sequence). The CDR3 length is 13 residues. The CDR3 region has the DNA TGTGCCAGCAGCTTAGACAGGGTTGGTGGCTACACCTTC. Residues: CASSLDRVGGYTF.

This chain uses TRBV19 with TRBJ2-2; D is perhaps TRBD2 (6 bases). Trimming took 5 bases from V and 4 from J, leaving 14 bases between them. The CDR3 sequence is 15 residues long. Germline V gives CDR1 LNHDA, CDR2 SQIVND (reference sequence). In DNA form, the CDR3 reads TGTGCCAGTAGTCGCCGGGGGACGACCACCGGGGAGCTGTTTTTT. It codes for CASSRRGTTTGELFF.

This CDR3 is CASSQDLGGPEQYF. In DNA form, the CDR3 reads TGCGCCAGCAGCCAAGATCTGGGTGGCCCCGAGCAGTACTTC. The chain couples TRBV4-1 to TRBJ2-7, with no clear D. Germline CDR1 and CDR2: MGHRA and YSYEKL. CDR3 length: 14 residues. V was clipped by 0 bases and J by 6 bases, with 12 bases between them.

The chain combines TRBV29-1 with TRBJ1-1; D gene unclear. V was pared by 7 bases and J by 11 bases, with 20 bases between. CDR1 SQVTM and CDR2 ANQGSEA come from the germline V gene. The CDR3 loop spans 12 amino acids. As DNA, the CDR3 is TGCAGCGCTGCTCTTCCTGGTGCGCGTGCTTTCTTT. It codes for CSAALPGARAFF.

This chain links TRBV5-1 with TRBJ1-6; 8 bases are a match to TRBD1. The CDR3 is made up of 14 amino acids. The V gene's germline CDR1 is SGHRS and CDR2 YFSETQ. V lost 1 base to trimming and J lost 8 bases; unmatched junction nucleotides: 2. CDR3: CASSLTGGDSPLHF. The CDR3 DNA reads as TGCGCCAGCAGCTTGACAGGGGGGGATTCACCCCTCCACTTT.

The chain has TRBV29-1 and TRBJ2-5; tentative D call: TRBD2 (7 bases). V was cut by 5 bases and J by 5 bases, with 18 bases left in between. This CDR3 contains 14 residues. Germline V gene data show CDR1 as SQVTM and CDR2 as ANQGSEA. CDR3 DNA sequence: TGCAGCGTTCGTGGGGGGGCCACGAGGGAGACCCAGTACTTC. It yields the protein CSVRGGATRETQYF.

The rearrangement uses TRBV5-1 and TRBJ2-5; TRBD2 aligns across 9 bases. CDR3 length equals 14 residues. CDR1 is SGHRS, CDR2 YFSETQ, per germline. The V gene end was trimmed by 7 bases and the J gene end by 5 bases; junction bases not matched to a gene: 9. The CDR3: CASRPSLAGETQYF. The DNA of the CDR3 is TGCGCCAGCCGACCGTCGCTAGCGGGGGAGACCCAGTACTTC.

This rearrangement joins TRBV5-4 to TRBJ1-3; D is perhaps TRBD1 (5 bases). Germline assignment: CDR1 SGHNT and CDR2 YYREEE (reference sequence). With 2 bases removed from V and 3 bases from J, the gap between germline ends came to 6 bases. There are 13 residues in the CDR3. CDR3 loop: CASSLRGGNTIYF. The CDR3 bases are TGTGCCAGCAGCTTAAGGGGTGGAAACACCATATATTTT.

This chain connects TRBV21-1 to TRBJ2-6; TRBD2, the table's D call, was not compared with the DNA. TRBV21-1 is a recognized pseudogene. This CDR3 contains 17 residues. CDR3 region: CASSKRGRNSGANVLTF. CDR3 nucleotides: TGTGCCAGCAGCAAAAGAGGGCGGAATTCCGGGGCCAACGTCCTGACTTTC.

CDR3 nucleotide sequence: TGTGCCAGCATACGATTAGGGGGGTACGAGCAGTACTTC. Translation: CASIRLGGYEQYF. The rearrangement links TRBV7-9 to TRBJ2-7; either TRBD1 or TRBD2 may fit D (6 bases each). The V end lost 7 bases, the J end lost 4 bases, and 14 bases lay between the germline ends. Germline V lookup: CDR1 SEHNR, CDR2 FQNEAQ (reference sequence). The CDR3 sequence is 13 residues long.

V and J are TRBV27 and TRBJ2-7; possible D gene TRBD2, 7 bases. Per germline, CDR1 MNHEY and CDR2 SMNVEV (reference sequence). Trimming cost V 5 bases and J 4 bases, with 15 bases left between them. This CDR3 is built from 14 residues. The CDR3 DNA reads as TGTGCCAGCAGTCAAGGGGGGGGGAGGTACGAGCAGTACTTC. Translation gives CASSQGGGRYEQYF.

The gene calls are TRBV7-2 and TRBJ2-5; D tentatively reads TRBD1 or TRBD2 (5 bases each). The germline CDR1 and CDR2 sequences are SGHTA and FQGNSA. Trimming pared 1 base from V and 4 bases from J, leaving 10 bases between. The CDR3 loop spans 14 amino acids. The CDR3 spells CASSLVGGRETQYF. CDR3 coding DNA: TGTGCCAGCAGCTTAGTTGGGGGTCGAGAGACCCAGTACTTC.

This sequence joins TRBV29-1 and TRBJ1-2; D gene unclear. The germline CDR1 and CDR2 sequences are SQVTM and ANQGSEA. The V end was cut by 3 bases, the J end by 5 bases, with 7 bases between. CDR3 length equals 11 residues. The CDR3 DNA reads as TGCAGCGTTGAGCCGAAGTATGGCTACACCTTC. Translation gives CSVEPKYGYTF.

The chain links TRBV20-1 to TRBJ1-2; D remains ambiguous. The length of the CDR3 is 10 residues. V lost 3 bases and J lost 6, with 5 bases in between. Germline CDR1 reads DFQATT; CDR2 reads SNEGSKA (reference sequence). CDR3: CSARRDGYTF. DNA for the CDR3: TGCAGTGCTAGGCGGGATGGCTACACCTTC.

The chain couples TRBV11-3 to TRBJ1-2, with 7 bases matching TRBD1. This CDR3 is 17 amino acids long. Losses at the gene ends were 5 bases for V and 1 base for J; bases not matched to a gene: 13. CDR1 and CDR2 from the germline V gene are SGHNT and YENEEA. CDR3 nucleotides: TGTGCCAGCAGCCCCGGACAGGCACTATCTGATAACTATGGCTACACCTTC. Its translation: CASSPGQALSDNYGYTF.

The V call is TRBV4-1, the J call TRBJ2-1; tentatively, D is TRBD1 (6 bases). This CDR3 comprises 16 residues. V dropped 0 bases and J dropped 3 bases, with 12 bases sitting between them. Germline lookup yields CDR1 MGHRA and CDR2 YSYEKL. The CDR3 coding sequence is TGCGCCAGCAGCCAAGATTTAGGGGGTTTCTACAATGAGCAGTTCTTC. This sequence encodes CASSQDLGGFYNEQFF.

This rearrangement joins TRBV19 to TRBJ1-2; tentatively, D is TRBD1 (5 bases). The CDR3 runs 12 residues. V dropped 3 bases and J dropped 8 bases, with 10 bases sitting between them. CDR1 and CDR2 from the germline V gene are LNHDA and SQIVND (reference sequence). The chain's CDR3 is CASSISGLGYTF. Written as DNA, the CDR3 is TGTGCCAGTAGTATCTCAGGGCTCGGCTACACCTTC.

V gene TRBV4-3 combines with J gene TRBJ2-5; D call uncertain. V was clipped by 0 bases and J by 5 bases, with 10 bases between them. Germline CDR1 and CDR2: LGHNA and YSLEER. The CDR3 contains 14 residues. CDR3 amino acids: CASSQDGRGETQYF. For the CDR3, the DNA is TGCGCCAGCAGCCAAGACGGCCGAGGCGAGACCCAGTACTTC.

V gene TRBV5-4 combines with J gene TRBJ2-1, with a tentative D call TRBD2 (5 bases). Germline CDR1 is SGHNT and CDR2 is YYREEE (reference sequence). Trimming removed 4 bases at V and 6 bases at J, with 20 bases between. The CDR3 is made up of 16 amino acids. CDR3: CASSEILRAGINEQFF. As DNA, the CDR3 is TGTGCCAGCAGCGAGATTTTGAGGGCCGGCATCAATGAGCAGTTCTTC.

This chain joins TRBV6-5 and TRBJ1-2; TRBD1 matches 9 bases. V was clipped by 6 bases and J by 3 bases; unmatched bases: 5. CDR1 MNHEY and CDR2 SVGAGI come from the germline V gene. The CDR3 is 14 residues long. In DNA, the CDR3 is TGTGCCAGCAGACTGGGACAGGGCGACTATGGCTACACCTTC. Its protein product is CASRLGQGDYGYTF.

This chain links TRBV4-3 with TRBJ2-6, with TRBD1 matching over 8 bases. CDR1 LGHNA and CDR2 YSLEER come from the germline V gene. The ends lost 4 bases at V and 2 bases at J; junction bases unmatched: 7. The CDR3 length is 17 residues. The CDR3 coding sequence is TGCGCCAGCAGCCGATCAGGGGGCGTTACTGGGGCCAACGTCCTGACTTTC. Its protein product is CASSRSGGVTGANVLTF.

J is TRBJ2-7 and V is TRBV11-2; no firm D call. Germline V gene sequence: CDR1 SGHAT, CDR2 FQNNGV. Trimming cost V 5 bases and J 0 bases, with 14 bases left between them. There are 15 residues in the CDR3. CDR3 region: CASSPAQRGSYEQYF. CDR3 DNA: TGTGCCAGCAGCCCCGCCCAGCGCGGCTCCTACGAGCAGTACTTC.

The chain carries TRBV10-3 and TRBJ2-1; TRBD1 matches 8 bases. Germline loops: CDR1 ENHRY, CDR2 SYGVKD. The CDR3 is made up of 16 amino acids. J lost 5 bases, V lost 3 bases, and 9 bases had no gene match. The CDR3 here is CAISEGGQGGNNEQFF. CDR3 coding DNA: TGTGCCATCAGTGAAGGTGGACAGGGCGGAAACAATGAGCAGTTCTTC.

This rearrangement joins TRBV18 to TRBJ2-1; D may be TRBD1 (5 bases). The length of the CDR3 is 13 residues. V was cut by 6 bases and J by 8 bases, with 14 bases left in between. Germline CDR1 reads KGHSH; CDR2 reads LQKENI. CDR3 nucleotides: TGTGCCAGCTCGTACTTACAGGAAGATGAGCAGTTCTTC. Its protein product is CASSYLQEDEQFF.

The chain has TRBV7-3 and TRBJ2-7; 8 positions match TRBD1. V shed 5 bases, J shed 0 bases, and the junction held 3 bases outside the gene matches. The CDR3 loop spans 14 amino acids. Germline V gives CDR1 SGHTA, CDR2 FQGTGA. The CDR3 sequence: CASSPDRDSYEQYF. Here the CDR3 DNA reads TGTGCCAGCAGCCCGGACAGGGACTCCTACGAGCAGTACTTC.

The V call is TRBV6-6, the J call TRBJ1-2; the match to TRBD1 covers 9 bases. The length of the CDR3 is 16 residues. V lost 7 bases, J lost 7 bases, and 16 bases stayed unmatched. Looked up from germline, CDR1 is MNHNY and CDR2 is SVGAGI (reference sequence). CDR3 protein: CASIPTRGTGKGGYTF. The CDR3 DNA reads as TGTGCCAGCATTCCGACCCGCGGGACAGGGAAAGGTGGCTACACCTTC.